A selection of T cell receptor beta chains follows, all from one sample in a study of monozygotic twins with inflammatory bowel disease. For each CDR3 protein, TCRdb gives one entry from its re-call of the 5' RACE reads, without DNA. The sample totals more than 75,000 distinct CDR3 sequences. The sample consisted of blood. These receptors came from a human donor with ulcerative colitis or Crohn's disease, or a healthy co-twin of an affected twin (not recorded which). Each CDR3 is given with its conserved first and last residue. The order of the fields is V gene, clone size, J gene, CDR3 protein. Expanded clones are given a class, and other clones once, few, many or no size at all.

>TRBV4-2|-|TRBJ1-2
CASSQEGRGYTF
>TRBV25-1|-|TRBJ2-4
CASSGAGTKNIQYF
>TRBV6-5|-|TRBJ1-6
CASSYSTLAGSSYNSPLHF
>TRBV15|-|TRBJ2-7
CATSRDLTGRFYEQYF
>TRBV5-1|-|TRBJ2-1
CASARTKLGNEQFF
>TRBV20-1|-|TRBJ1-1
CSANRGNTEAFF
>TRBV12-3/TRBV12-4|-|TRBJ1-2
CASRTGMGYGYTF
>TRBV7-9|-|TRBJ2-7
CASSRGFPYEQYF
>TRBV14|-|TRBJ1-1
CASSQGRGVGTEAFF
>TRBV5-5|-|TRBJ2-3
CASSYFRTGEDTQYF
>TRBV6-2/TRBV6-3|-|TRBJ2-5
CASSPTGIEETQYF
>TRBV9|-|TRBJ1-2
CASSKDSDYGYTF
>TRBV12-3/TRBV12-4|-|TRBJ2-5
CASSRGVSGVETQYF
>TRBV4-2|-|TRBJ1-2
CASSQVRTGSYGYTF
>TRBV7-7|-|TRBJ2-2
CASSLGRGETGELFF
>TRBV5-1|-|TRBJ2-2
CASSRDGPGELFF
>TRBV5-1|medium-sized|TRBJ2-2
CASSFRDTGELFF
>TRBV6-1|-|TRBJ2-7
CASSRTQPPYEQYF
>TRBV5-1|-|TRBJ2-5
CASSFYGTSQETQYF
>TRBV7-9|-|TRBJ1-2
CASSYTQYYGYTF
>TRBV5-1|-|TRBJ2-5
CASSPRIGHQETQYF
>TRBV7-8|-|TRBJ1-5
CASSLFGESQPQHF
>TRBV5-1|-|TRBJ2-1
CASRDYYNEQFF
>TRBV12-3/TRBV12-4|-|TRBJ2-2
CAILSRNTGELFF
>TRBV7-6|-|TRBJ2-7
CASSRDPSYEQYF
>TRBV27|-|TRBJ2-1
CASSLRGYNEQFF
>TRBV12-3/TRBV12-4|-|TRBJ1-2
CASSPSGGPYGYTF
>TRBV29-1|-|TRBJ2-7
CSVGTLASYEQYF
>TRBV5-5|-|TRBJ2-3
CASSLSWVVSTDTQYF
>TRBV20-1|-|TRBJ1-1
CSAPKMGHEAFF
>TRBV18|-|TRBJ1-2
CVSSPDRIYGYTF
>TRBV3-1|-|TRBJ2-4
CASSRLAGTGSNIQYF
>TRBV20-1|-|TRBJ2-7
CSATSRLAGDEQYF
>TRBV12-3/TRBV12-4|-|TRBJ1-1
CASSYQGPNTEAFF
>TRBV7-2|-|TRBJ1-2
CASSQDSRPYGYTF
>TRBV12-2|-|TRBJ2-3
CASRLQGLAGVPFTTDTQYF
>TRBV7-9|-|TRBJ2-1
CASSSVAGSYNEQFF
>TRBV6-5|-|TRBJ1-6
CASSYGGNRSPLHF
>TRBV29-1|-|TRBJ2-2
CSVDSLNTGELFF
>TRBV20-1|-|TRBJ2-7
CSARTGAEQYF
>TRBV18|-|TRBJ2-4
CASSRTREAKNIQYF
>TRBV5-1|-|TRBJ1-2
CASSLARGGGADGYTF
>TRBV5-1|-|TRBJ2-1
CASQRGDISYNEQFF
>TRBV10-3|-|TRBJ2-3
CAISESALAGSPDTQYF
>TRBV5-6|-|TRBJ1-5
CASSSNREPQHF
>TRBV27|-|TRBJ2-6
CASSRRTASGANVLTF
>TRBV12-3/TRBV12-4|-|TRBJ2-7
CASSFRRGNSYEQYF
>TRBV12-3/TRBV12-4|-|TRBJ2-2
CASTRQGPNTGELFF
>TRBV20-1|-|TRBJ1-1
CSAKGPQLEAFF
>TRBV11-2|-|TRBJ2-2
CASSLGVGGELFF
>TRBV6-1|-|TRBJ1-1
CASSVGLNVEAFF
>TRBV24-1|-|TRBJ2-3
CATSDHDLLMGTDTQYF
>TRBV6-1|-|TRBJ1-4
CASGEGARGEKLFF
>TRBV20-1|-|TRBJ1-6
CSAFTGGGSPLHF
>TRBV27|-|TRBJ1-4
CASSFRNPLDGDKLFF
>TRBV20-1|-|TRBJ2-7
CSARERGYEQYF
>TRBV20-1|-|TRBJ2-1
CSARDSRTGASYNEQFF
>TRBV7-8|-|TRBJ1-4
CASSLGGRLNEKLFF
>TRBV24-1|-|TRBJ2-1
CATSEAGTSASYNEQFF